A selection of T cell receptor beta chains follows, all from one sample in a study of Graves' ophthalmopathy and Graves' hyperthyroidism. One entry per CDR3 protein results from TCRdb running MiXCR on the multiplex PCR reads. This table has hundreds of thousands of distinct CDR3 sequences, roughly 21% appearing once. Material for sequencing was peripheral blood. These receptors were collected from a woman aged 18-29 years with stable Graves' hyperthyroidism. Each CDR3 is given with its conserved first and last residue. The order of the fields is J gene, V gene, clone size, D gene, CDR3 DNA, CDR3 protein. The D gene is left open where the match is weak. Clone sizes are given selectively: once, few, many, or a class where the clone is expanded.

j_call: TRBJ2-4; v_call: TRBV27; clone_size: many; d_call: TRBD2; cdr3_nt: TGTGCCAGGGGACTAGCTATTAATGCAGACATTCAGTACTTC; cdr3_aa: CARGLAINADIQYF
j_call: TRBJ1-6; v_call: TRBV5-1; clone_size: many; d_call: -; cdr3_nt: TGCGCCAGCAGCTTGGAAGGGAATCCAGAATCACCCCTCCACTTT; cdr3_aa: CASSLEGNPESPLHF
j_call: TRBJ1-2; v_call: TRBV7-2; clone_size: many; d_call: TRBD1; cdr3_nt: TGTGCCAGCAGCTTAGCAGGGGGCGGTGGTGGCTACACCTTC; cdr3_aa: CASSLAGGGGGYTF
j_call: TRBJ2-7; v_call: TRBV6-2/TRBV6-3; clone_size: many; d_call: -; cdr3_nt: TGTGCCAGCAGTTACAATCCTGGGGAGCAGTACTTC; cdr3_aa: CASSYNPGEQYF
j_call: TRBJ1-1; v_call: TRBV9; clone_size: many; d_call: -; cdr3_nt: TGTGCCAGCAGCGTAGATGGTTTTCACGAAGCTTTCTTT; cdr3_aa: CASSVDGFHEAFF
j_call: TRBJ2-6; v_call: TRBV2; clone_size: many; d_call: -; cdr3_nt: TGTGCCAGCAGGACCGGATACTCTGGGGCCAACGTCCTGACTTTC; cdr3_aa: CASRTGYSGANVLTF
j_call: TRBJ1-1; v_call: TRBV29-1; clone_size: many; d_call: TRBD1; cdr3_nt: TGCAGCTCTGACAGGGTCTCTGGGACTGAAGCTTTCTTT; cdr3_aa: CSSDRVSGTEAFF
j_call: TRBJ2-7; v_call: TRBV30; clone_size: few; d_call: TRBD1; cdr3_nt: TGTGCCTGGAGCAGCGGGACAGGGGCACACGAGCAGTACTTC; cdr3_aa: CAWSSGTGAHEQYF
j_call: TRBJ2-5; v_call: TRBV12-3/TRBV12-4; clone_size: few; d_call: -; cdr3_nt: TGTGCCAGCAGTTTTTATGGGGAGTACCAAGAGACCCAGTACTTC; cdr3_aa: CASSFYGEYQETQYF
j_call: TRBJ1-2; v_call: TRBV28; clone_size: many; d_call: -; cdr3_nt: TGTGCCAGCATCCGACAGTCCCAGGCTGATGGCTACACCTTC; cdr3_aa: CASIRQSQADGYTF
j_call: TRBJ1-2; v_call: TRBV6-1; clone_size: few; d_call: -; cdr3_nt: TGTGCCAGCGATACAGGGTGGGACTATGGCTACACCTTC; cdr3_aa: CASDTGWDYGYTF
j_call: TRBJ2-7; v_call: TRBV2; clone_size: many; d_call: -; cdr3_nt: TGTGCCGGAACCCGGGACGGAATCTACGAGCAGTACTTC; cdr3_aa: CAGTRDGIYEQYF
j_call: TRBJ1-2; v_call: TRBV12-5; clone_size: -; d_call: -; cdr3_nt: TGTGCTAGTGGTTTGTCGAACAGGGTTTCCTATGGCTACACCTTC; cdr3_aa: CASGLSNRVSYGYTF
j_call: TRBJ2-7; v_call: TRBV15; clone_size: -; d_call: -; cdr3_nt: TGTGCCACCAGCAGTTCAAAAGGGGCACAAGCCGAGCAGTACTTC; cdr3_aa: CATSSSKGAQAEQYF
j_call: TRBJ1-5; v_call: TRBV7-2; clone_size: -; d_call: -; cdr3_nt: TGTGCCAGCAGCTCCCAAGCAGGGGAGGGTCAGCCCCAGCATTTT; cdr3_aa: CASSSQAGEGQPQHF
j_call: TRBJ1-1; v_call: TRBV12-3/TRBV12-4; clone_size: many; d_call: TRBD1; cdr3_nt: TGTGCCAGCACCCACAGGGGGCCAAGCACTGAAGCTTTCTTT; cdr3_aa: CASTHRGPSTEAFF
j_call: TRBJ1-5; v_call: TRBV10-3; clone_size: many; d_call: TRBD1; cdr3_nt: TGTGCCATCAGTGAGCCCCTCGCGGGACAGGTCTTTAGCAATCAGCCCCAGCATTTT; cdr3_aa: CAISEPLAGQVFSNQPQHF
j_call: TRBJ2-2; v_call: TRBV2; clone_size: many; d_call: TRBD1; cdr3_nt: TGTGCCAGTTCGGGACAGGGGATCACCGGGGAGCTGTTTTTT; cdr3_aa: CASSGQGITGELFF
j_call: TRBJ2-7; v_call: TRBV5-1; clone_size: many; d_call: TRBD1; cdr3_nt: TGTGCCAGCAGCCTCGGACAGGGTCCCTACGAGCAGTACTTC; cdr3_aa: CASSLGQGPYEQYF
j_call: TRBJ1-2; v_call: TRBV6-1; clone_size: -; d_call: -; cdr3_nt: TGTGCCAGCAGCCGATATGATGCAGGAGGGTCTGGCTACACCTTC; cdr3_aa: CASSRYDAGGSGYTF
j_call: TRBJ2-2; v_call: TRBV29-1; clone_size: -; d_call: TRBD2; cdr3_nt: TGCAGCGTTGAGGGCGGGGGGAACACCGGGGAGCTGTTTTTT; cdr3_aa: CSVEGGGNTGELFF
j_call: TRBJ2-2; v_call: TRBV12-3/TRBV12-4; clone_size: many; d_call: TRBD2; cdr3_nt: TGTGCCAGCAGTTCAGCGGGAGAGAGCACCGGGGAGCTGTTTTTT; cdr3_aa: CASSSAGESTGELFF
j_call: TRBJ2-7; v_call: TRBV4-1; clone_size: -; d_call: -; cdr3_nt: TGCGCCAGCAGCCAAGGCAAGGGACGGCCCTCCTACGAGCAGTACTTC; cdr3_aa: CASSQGKGRPSYEQYF
j_call: TRBJ2-2; v_call: TRBV27; clone_size: few; d_call: -; cdr3_nt: TGTGCCAGCAGTTTATCACCGGGACCCACGATGGGCACCGGGGAGCTGTTTTTT; cdr3_aa: CASSLSPGPTMGTGELFF
j_call: TRBJ1-5; v_call: TRBV6-1; clone_size: many; d_call: TRBD1; cdr3_nt: TGTGCCAGCAGTGAAGCCCCGACAGGGCGCAATCAGCCCCAGCATTTT; cdr3_aa: CASSEAPTGRNQPQHF
j_call: TRBJ2-3; v_call: TRBV2; clone_size: -; d_call: -; cdr3_nt: TGTGCCAGCAGTGAGAGGGTGGATACGCAGTATTTT; cdr3_aa: CASSERVDTQYF
j_call: TRBJ1-5; v_call: TRBV4-1; clone_size: few; d_call: -; cdr3_nt: TGCGCCAGCAGCTCAACCCGGGGGGCTGGTCAGCCCCAGCATTTT; cdr3_aa: CASSSTRGAGQPQHF
j_call: TRBJ2-5; v_call: TRBV5-1; clone_size: few; d_call: -; cdr3_nt: TGCGCCAGCAGCTCGACAGGACAGTACCAAGAGACCCAGTACTTC; cdr3_aa: CASSSTGQYQETQYF
j_call: TRBJ2-2; v_call: TRBV24-1; clone_size: -; d_call: -; cdr3_nt: TGTGCCACCAGTGTCACAGGGGGAGGGAGCGGGGAGCTGTTTTTT; cdr3_aa: CATSVTGGGSGELFF
j_call: TRBJ2-7; v_call: TRBV5-1; clone_size: many; d_call: TRBD2; cdr3_nt: TGCGCCAGCAGCTCTATAGCGGGGACTAGCGGGAGAGTGTCGTCCTACGAGCAGTACTTC; cdr3_aa: CASSSIAGTSGRVSSYEQYF
j_call: TRBJ2-7; v_call: TRBV12-3/TRBV12-4; clone_size: -; d_call: -; cdr3_nt: TGTGCCAGCAGTTCCACAGGGAACGAGGGCGAGCAGTACTTC; cdr3_aa: CASSSTGNEGEQYF
j_call: TRBJ2-7; v_call: TRBV25-1; clone_size: -; d_call: -; cdr3_nt: TGTGCCAGCAGTGAGGAAGTCTACGAGCAGTACTTC; cdr3_aa: CASSEEVYEQYF
j_call: TRBJ2-3; v_call: TRBV19; clone_size: many; d_call: -; cdr3_nt: TGTGCCAACATGGCACGTTCCGTTAGTACGCAGTATTTT; cdr3_aa: CANMARSVSTQYF
j_call: TRBJ1-6; v_call: TRBV30; clone_size: many; d_call: -; cdr3_nt: TGTGCCTGGAACCTAGGAATGAATTCACCCCTCCACTTT; cdr3_aa: CAWNLGMNSPLHF
j_call: TRBJ2-5; v_call: TRBV19; clone_size: many; d_call: -; cdr3_nt: TGTGCCAGTAGTCGGTGGCTACAAGAGACCCAGTACTTC; cdr3_aa: CASSRWLQETQYF
j_call: TRBJ2-5; v_call: TRBV6-5; clone_size: -; d_call: TRBD1; cdr3_nt: TGTGCCAGCAGTTTGACAGGGGAAGCGAAGACCCAGTACTTC; cdr3_aa: CASSLTGEAKTQYF
j_call: TRBJ2-7; v_call: TRBV7-6; clone_size: many; d_call: -; cdr3_nt: TGTGCCAGCAGCTTACGCGGAATCTCCTACGAGCAGTACTTC; cdr3_aa: CASSLRGISYEQYF
j_call: TRBJ2-6; v_call: TRBV6-2/TRBV6-3; clone_size: many; d_call: -; cdr3_nt: TGTGCCAGCAGTCTACAGGGAACGGGGGCCAACGTCCTGACTTTC; cdr3_aa: CASSLQGTGANVLTF
j_call: TRBJ1-5; v_call: TRBV10-3; clone_size: -; d_call: -; cdr3_nt: TGTGCCATCAGTGCCTCGGGAGGCAATCAGCCCCAGCATTTT; cdr3_aa: CAISASGGNQPQHF
j_call: TRBJ2-5; v_call: TRBV5-1; clone_size: many; d_call: TRBD1; cdr3_nt: TGCGCCAGCAGCGAAGCCGGGACAGGGGCTCAAGAGACCCAGTACTTC; cdr3_aa: CASSEAGTGAQETQYF
j_call: TRBJ2-7; v_call: TRBV9; clone_size: few; d_call: -; cdr3_nt: TGTGCCAGCAGCGTAGGGGACCCTCCACTCGAGCAGTACTTC; cdr3_aa: CASSVGDPPLEQYF
j_call: TRBJ2-7; v_call: TRBV28; clone_size: -; d_call: -; cdr3_nt: TGTGCCAGCAGTTTATATATGCAGCACGAGCAGTACTTC; cdr3_aa: CASSLYMQHEQYF